This T cell receptor beta chain was profiled in a study of identical twins. Notes on the study in general: Interpretation of the results relied on cross-sectional statistical analysis and not on following the same donors. Where out-of-frame alpha sequences were twin-shared, they showed excess low generation probability. Within cord blood, abundant beta clonotypes carried fewer insertions, but memory repertoires showed no such trend.

It was template switching that added a universal primer site, and there were unique molecular identifiers on the cDNA. TCRdb called the 5' RACE reads again in MiXCR, with one record for every CDR3 protein. The sample carries approximately 220,000 distinct CDR3 sequences, roughly 10% recorded once. Turning to this clonotype: The antigen remains unidentified.

Germline V lookup: CDR1 SGDLS, CDR2 YYNGEE. With 5 bases clipped from V and 3 bases from J, the junction kept 11 bases outside the gene matches. The CDR3 is 15 residues long. V gene TRBV9 combines with J gene TRBJ2-7; TRBD1 matches 7 bases. The sequenced sample was memory (CD45RO+) T cells sorted from blood. The origin of this receptor is a woman between 18 and 29 years old in good health. The CDR3 nucleotides read TGTGCCAGCAGTCCCCGAGGGACAGACCACTACGAGCAGTACTTC. It translates to CASSPRGTDHYEQYF.